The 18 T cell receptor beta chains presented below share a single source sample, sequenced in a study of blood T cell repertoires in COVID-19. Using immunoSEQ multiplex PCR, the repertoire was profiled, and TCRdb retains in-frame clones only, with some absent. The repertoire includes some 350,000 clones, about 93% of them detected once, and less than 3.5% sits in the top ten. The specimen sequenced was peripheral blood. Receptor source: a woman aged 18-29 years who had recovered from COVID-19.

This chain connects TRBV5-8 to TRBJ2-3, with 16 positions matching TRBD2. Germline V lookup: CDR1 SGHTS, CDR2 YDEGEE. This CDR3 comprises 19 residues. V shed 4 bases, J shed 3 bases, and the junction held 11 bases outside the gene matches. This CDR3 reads CASSPGLAGGAGWTDTQYF. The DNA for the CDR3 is TGTGCCAGCAGCCCGGGACTAGCGGGAGGGGCCGGGTGGACAGATACGCAGTATTTT.

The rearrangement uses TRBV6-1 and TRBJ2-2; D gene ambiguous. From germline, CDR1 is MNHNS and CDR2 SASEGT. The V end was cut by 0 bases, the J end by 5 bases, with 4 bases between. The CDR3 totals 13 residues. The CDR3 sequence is CASSEARTGELFF. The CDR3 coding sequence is TGTGCCAGCAGTGAAGCGCGGACCGGGGAGCTGTTTTTT.

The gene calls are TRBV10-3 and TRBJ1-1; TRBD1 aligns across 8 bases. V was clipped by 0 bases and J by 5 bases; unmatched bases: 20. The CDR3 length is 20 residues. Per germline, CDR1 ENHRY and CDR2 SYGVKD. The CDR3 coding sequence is TGTGCCATCAGTGAGTCGGGTCCTGGGCCAGGGGGCCCTTTTCGAACTGAAGCTTTCTTT. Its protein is CAISESGPGPGGPFRTEAFF.

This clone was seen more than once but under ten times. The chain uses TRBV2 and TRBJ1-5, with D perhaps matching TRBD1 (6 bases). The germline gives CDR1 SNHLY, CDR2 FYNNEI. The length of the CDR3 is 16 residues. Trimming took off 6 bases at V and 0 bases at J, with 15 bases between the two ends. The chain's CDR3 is CASRAGGIFSNQPQHF. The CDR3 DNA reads TGTGCCAGCAGGGCGGGGGGCATATTTAGCAATCAGCCCCAGCATTTT. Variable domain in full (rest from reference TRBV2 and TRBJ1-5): EPEVTQTPSHQVTQMGQEVILRCVPISNHLYFYWYRQILGQKVEFLVSFYNNEISEKSEIFDDQFSVERPDGSNFTLKIRSTKLEDSAMYFCASRAGGIFSNQPQHFGDGTRLSIL.

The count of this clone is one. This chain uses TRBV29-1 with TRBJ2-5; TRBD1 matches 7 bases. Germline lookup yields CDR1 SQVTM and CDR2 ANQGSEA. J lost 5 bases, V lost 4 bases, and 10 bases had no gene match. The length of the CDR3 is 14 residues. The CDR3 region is CSVARSGGLETQYF. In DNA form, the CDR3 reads TGCAGCGTTGCTAGGTCAGGGGGTTTGGAGACCCAGTACTTC.

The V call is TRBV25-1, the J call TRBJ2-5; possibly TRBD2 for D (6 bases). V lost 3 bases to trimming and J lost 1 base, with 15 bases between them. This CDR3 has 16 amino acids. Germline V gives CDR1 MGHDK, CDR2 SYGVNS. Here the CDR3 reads CASSDSGSPGQETQYF. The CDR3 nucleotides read TGTGCCAGCAGTGATTCCGGGAGTCCAGGCCAAGAGACCCAGTACTTC. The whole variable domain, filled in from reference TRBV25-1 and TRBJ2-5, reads EADIYQTPRYLVIGTGKKITLECSQTMGHDKMYWYQQDPGMELHLIHYSYGVNSTEKGDLSSESTVSRIRTEHFPLTLESARPSHTSQYLCASSDSGSPGQETQYFGPGTRLLVL.

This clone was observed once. CDR3 DNA sequence: TGCGCCAGCAGCTTGGGAGGCTCTAAAAATCAGCCCCAGCATTTT. Translated, it gives CASSLGGSKNQPQHF. The chain carries TRBV5-1 and TRBJ1-5; D is unclear. The CDR3 has 15 residues. Looked up from germline, CDR1 is SGHRS and CDR2 is YFSETQ. The V and J ends lost 0 bases and 4 bases respectively, with 11 bases between them.

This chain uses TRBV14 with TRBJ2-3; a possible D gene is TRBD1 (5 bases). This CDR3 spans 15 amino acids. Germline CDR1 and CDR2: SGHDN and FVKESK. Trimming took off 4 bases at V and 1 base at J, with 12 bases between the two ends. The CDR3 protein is CASSRLDTRTDTQYF. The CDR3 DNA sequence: TGTGCCAGCAGCCGGCTGGACACCCGCACAGATACGCAGTATTTT.

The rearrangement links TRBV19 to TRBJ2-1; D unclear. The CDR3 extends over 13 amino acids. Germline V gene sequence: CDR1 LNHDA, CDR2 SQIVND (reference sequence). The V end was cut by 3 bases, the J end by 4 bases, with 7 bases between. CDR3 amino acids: CASSIRQYNEQFF. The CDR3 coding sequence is TGTGCCAGTAGTATCAGGCAGTACAATGAGCAGTTCTTC.

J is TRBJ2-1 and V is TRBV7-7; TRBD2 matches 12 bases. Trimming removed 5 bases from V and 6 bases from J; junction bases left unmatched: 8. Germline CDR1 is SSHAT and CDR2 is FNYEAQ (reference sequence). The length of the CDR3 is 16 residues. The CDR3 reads CASSPRLAGGFNEQFF. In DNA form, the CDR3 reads TGTGCCAGCAGCCCGAGGCTAGCGGGAGGGTTCAATGAGCAGTTCTTC.

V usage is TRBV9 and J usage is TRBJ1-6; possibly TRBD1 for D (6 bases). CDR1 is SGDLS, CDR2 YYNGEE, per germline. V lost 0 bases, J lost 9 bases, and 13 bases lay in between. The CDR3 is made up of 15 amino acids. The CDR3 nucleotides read TGTGCCAGCAGCGTAGCCCAGGGGCCAAGTTCACCCCTCCACTTT. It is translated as CASSVAQGPSSPLHF.

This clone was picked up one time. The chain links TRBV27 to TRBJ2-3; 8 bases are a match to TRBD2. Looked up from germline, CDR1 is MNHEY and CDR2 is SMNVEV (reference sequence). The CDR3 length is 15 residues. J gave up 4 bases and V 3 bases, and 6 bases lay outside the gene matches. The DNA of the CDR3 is TGTGCCAGCAGTTTTGAAGCGGGAGCGTCAGATACGCAGTATTTT. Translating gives CASSFEAGASDTQYF.

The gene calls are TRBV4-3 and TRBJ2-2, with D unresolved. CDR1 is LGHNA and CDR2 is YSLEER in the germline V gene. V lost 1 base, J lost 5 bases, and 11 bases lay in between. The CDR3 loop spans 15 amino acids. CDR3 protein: CASSQAPAATGELFF. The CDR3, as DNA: TGCGCCAGCAGCCAAGCTCCTGCAGCGACCGGGGAGCTGTTTTTT.

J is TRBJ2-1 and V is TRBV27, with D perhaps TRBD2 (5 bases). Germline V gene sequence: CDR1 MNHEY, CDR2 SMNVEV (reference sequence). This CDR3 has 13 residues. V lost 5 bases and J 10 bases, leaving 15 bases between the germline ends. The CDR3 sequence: CASSPGSGKEQFF. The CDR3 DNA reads TGTGCCAGCAGTCCTGGGTCGGGGAAAGAGCAGTTCTTC.

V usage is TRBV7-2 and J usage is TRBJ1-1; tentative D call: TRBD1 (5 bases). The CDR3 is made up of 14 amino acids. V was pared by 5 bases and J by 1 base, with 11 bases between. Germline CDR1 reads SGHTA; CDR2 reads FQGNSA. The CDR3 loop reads CASSPRQPNTEAFF. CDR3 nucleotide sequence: TGTGCCAGCAGCCCCAGACAGCCGAACACTGAAGCTTTCTTT.

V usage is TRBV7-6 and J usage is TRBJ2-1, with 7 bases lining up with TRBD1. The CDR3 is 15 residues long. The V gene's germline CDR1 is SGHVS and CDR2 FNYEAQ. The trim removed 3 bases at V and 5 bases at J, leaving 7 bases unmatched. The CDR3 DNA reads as TGTGCCAGCAGCTTCGGACAGGTCTTGGACAATGAGCAGTTCTTC. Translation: CASSFGQVLDNEQFF.

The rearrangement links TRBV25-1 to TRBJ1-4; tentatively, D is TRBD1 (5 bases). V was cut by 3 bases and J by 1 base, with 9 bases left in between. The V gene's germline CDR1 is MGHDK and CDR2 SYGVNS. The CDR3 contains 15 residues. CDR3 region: CASSETALTNEKLFF. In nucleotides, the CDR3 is TGTGCCAGCAGTGAGACAGCGTTAACTAATGAAAAACTGTTTTTT.

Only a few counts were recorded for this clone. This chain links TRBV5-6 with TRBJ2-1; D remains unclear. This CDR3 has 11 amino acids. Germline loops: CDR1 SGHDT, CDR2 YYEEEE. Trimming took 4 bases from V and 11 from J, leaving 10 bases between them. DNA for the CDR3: TGTGCCAGCAGCAACGTGGGCCAGCAGTTCTTC. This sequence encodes CASSNVGQQFF.